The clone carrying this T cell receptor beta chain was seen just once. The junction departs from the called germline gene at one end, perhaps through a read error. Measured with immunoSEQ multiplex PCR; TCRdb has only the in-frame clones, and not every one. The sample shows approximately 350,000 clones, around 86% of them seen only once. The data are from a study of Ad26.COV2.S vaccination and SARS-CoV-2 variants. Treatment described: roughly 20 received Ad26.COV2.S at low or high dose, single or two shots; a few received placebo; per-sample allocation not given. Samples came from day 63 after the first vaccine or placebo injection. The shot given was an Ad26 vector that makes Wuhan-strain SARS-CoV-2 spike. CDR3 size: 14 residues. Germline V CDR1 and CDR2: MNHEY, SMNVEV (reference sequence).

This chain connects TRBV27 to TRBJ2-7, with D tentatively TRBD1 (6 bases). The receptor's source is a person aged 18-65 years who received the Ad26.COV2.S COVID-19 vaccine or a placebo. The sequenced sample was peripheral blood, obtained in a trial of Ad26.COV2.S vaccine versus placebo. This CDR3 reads CASSKWGPSFEQYF. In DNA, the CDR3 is TGTGCCAGCAGTAAATGGGGGCCTTCCTTCGAGCAGTACTTC.